One sample yielded the 28 T cell receptor beta chains listed below, sequenced in a study of CD8 T cells in Susac syndrome. RNA, at about 0.45 to 1 ug, was reverse transcribed with random hexamers. Each CDR3 protein gets one entry after TCRdb re-called the immunoSEQ multiplex PCR reads with MiXCR. In the table there are about 76,000 distinct CDR3 sequences, roughly 92% of which are singletons. Sequencing was performed on CD8+ T cells from PBMCs. These receptors all come from a human donor with Susac syndrome.

The V and J genes are TRBV27 and TRBJ2-1; possible D gene TRBD2, 7 bases. The germline gives CDR1 MNHEY, CDR2 SMNVEV (reference sequence). The CDR3 length is 16 residues. V lost 4 bases and J lost 5, with 18 bases in between. In DNA form, the CDR3 reads TGTGCCAGCAGTTCGAGAGCGGGACAAATGAACAATGAGCAGTTCTTC. Translated: CASSSRAGQMNNEQFF.

The chain is built from TRBV4-1 and TRBJ2-1; no clear D. CDR1 and CDR2 from the germline V gene are MGHRA and YSYEKL. Trimming removed 7 bases from V and 0 bases from J, with 13 bases in between. The CDR3 is made up of 15 amino acids. The CDR3 bases are TGCGCCAGCACCAAACTATCCTCCTCCTACAATGAGCAGTTCTTC. Amino acids: CASTKLSSSYNEQFF.

V is TRBV15 and J is TRBJ2-1; D uncertain. Germline CDR1 reads LNHNV; CDR2 reads YYDKDF (reference sequence). V shed 1 base and J shed 7 bases, with 8 bases lying between them. The CDR3 consists of 13 residues. CDR3 in amino acids: CATSRGRPNEQFF. The CDR3 DNA is TGTGCCACCAGCAGAGGACGGCCAAATGAGCAGTTCTTC.

The genes are TRBV6-5 and TRBJ2-3; D might be TRBD1 (5 bases). Germline loops: CDR1 MNHEY, CDR2 SVGAGI. This CDR3 is built from 16 residues. The V gene lost 0 bases and the J gene lost 3 bases, with 13 bases spanning the gap. CDR3 bases: TGTGCCAGCAGTTACTCCCGAGTAGCAGGGACAGATACGCAGTATTTT. Translation gives CASSYSRVAGTDTQYF.

The chain recombines TRBV4-1 with TRBJ2-2; a possible D gene is TRBD2 (6 bases). Germline V CDR1 and CDR2: MGHRA, YSYEKL. V lost 0 bases to trimming and J lost 6 bases, with 14 bases between them. The CDR3 length is 16 residues. The CDR3 DNA follows: TGCGCCAGCAGCCAAGAAGGAGGGAGTCGCGCCGGGGAGCTGTTTTTT. Amino acids: CASSQEGGSRAGELFF.

The chain links TRBV6-2 or TRBV6-3 to TRBJ2-3; possibly TRBD1 or TRBD2 for D (7 bases each). The V gene's germline CDR1 is MNHEY and CDR2 SVGEGT. The CDR3 contains 16 residues. The V gene lost 6 bases and the J gene lost 5 bases, with 21 bases spanning the gap. CDR3 region: CASSPRGGGPVDTQYF. CDR3 in DNA: TGTGCCAGCAGCCCCAGGGGGGGAGGGCCAGTAGATACGCAGTATTTT.

The chain recombines TRBV4-3 with TRBJ1-1, with D maybe TRBD1 (6 bases). In germline, CDR1 is LGHNA, CDR2 YSLEER. CDR3 length: 14 residues. Trimming cost V 0 bases and J 3 bases, with 8 bases left between them. CDR3 protein: CASSQDSGDTEAFF. DNA for the CDR3: TGCGCCAGCAGCCAAGATTCAGGGGACACTGAAGCTTTCTTT.

V is TRBV6-2 or TRBV6-3 and J is TRBJ2-3; D gene ambiguous. Per the germline V gene, CDR1 is MNHEY and CDR2 is SVGEGT. The CDR3 runs to 17 residues. Trimming removed 7 bases at V and 0 bases at J, with 20 bases between. CDR3 residues: CASITGWAADSTDTQYF. CDR3 nucleotides: TGTGCCAGCATCACCGGGTGGGCGGCGGATAGCACAGATACGCAGTATTTT.

This clonotype has more than one count but fewer than ten. The rearrangement links TRBV13 to TRBJ1-2; a possible D gene is TRBD1 (5 bases). Germline loops: CDR1 PRHDT, CDR2 FYEKMQ (reference sequence). V lost 4 bases and J 5 bases, leaving 14 bases between the germline ends. CDR3 length: 14 residues. This CDR3 reads CASSSWPRGYGYTF. In DNA, the CDR3 is TGTGCCAGCAGCTCCTGGCCGCGGGGGTATGGCTACACCTTC.

This chain uses TRBV20-1 with TRBJ2-2; D is unclear. The germline V and J ends were trimmed by 0 bases and 6 bases, with 14 bases remaining between them. The V gene's germline CDR1 is DFQATT and CDR2 SNEGSKA (reference sequence). The CDR3 is 15 residues long. The CDR3 DNA sequence: TGCAGTGCTAGAGATTGGAGCGATCGGCCCGGGGAGCTGTTTTTT. Translated: CSARDWSDRPGELFF.

The chain has TRBV6-1 and TRBJ1-5; no clear D gene. V was pared by 5 bases and J by 3 bases, with 8 bases between. The CDR3 is 13 amino acids. Germline V gives CDR1 MNHNS, CDR2 SASEGT. CDR3 in amino acids: CASSFEFNQPQHF. CDR3 DNA: TGTGCCAGCAGTTTTGAGTTCAATCAGCCCCAGCATTTT.

The J gene is TRBJ2-3, the V gene TRBV28; perhaps TRBD2 as D (5 bases). Trimming stripped 5 bases from V and 6 bases from J, with 12 bases between. Germline V gives CDR1 MDHEN, CDR2 SYDVKM. The CDR3 extends over 13 amino acids. In DNA form, the CDR3 reads TGTGCCAGCAGTACTAGGTTGGGGGATACGCAGTATTTT. Protein sequence: CASSTRLGDTQYF. The complete variable domain, with remaining parts taken from reference TRBV28 and TRBJ2-3, reads DVKVTQSSRYLVKRTGEKVFLECVQDMDHENMFWYRQDPGLGLRLIYFSYDVKMKEKGDIPEGYSVSREKKERFSLILESASTNQTSMYLCASSTRLGDTQYFGPGTRLTVL.

V gene TRBV20-1 combines with J gene TRBJ1-2; D is perhaps TRBD1 (6 bases). This CDR3 has 16 amino acids. Germline V gene data show CDR1 as DFQATT and CDR2 as SNEGSKA (reference sequence). Trimming removed 0 bases at V and 7 bases at J, with 21 bases between. In DNA form, the CDR3 reads TGCAGTGCTAGAGAAACCGAGGAGCAGGGGACGGGTGGCTACACCTTC. This codes for CSARETEEQGTGGYTF.

The chain uses TRBV12-3 or TRBV12-4 and TRBJ2-7; TRBD1 matches 9 bases. The CDR3 runs to 14 residues. The V segment lost 4 bases and the J segment 3 bases; nucleotides outside the gene matches: 4. CDR3 nucleotides: TGTGCCAGCAGTTCCGGGACAGGGTTCTACGAGCAGTACTTC. This sequence encodes CASSSGTGFYEQYF.

The chain links TRBV20-1 to TRBJ2-7, with D unresolved. The CDR3 covers 13 residues. Looked up from germline, CDR1 is DFQATT and CDR2 is SNEGSKA (reference sequence). The V end lost 5 bases, the J end lost 0 bases, and 11 bases lay between the germline ends. The CDR3 DNA is TGCAGTGCTGCCCGACGGAACTCCTACGAGCAGTACTTC. Amino acid sequence: CSAARRNSYEQYF.

This sequence joins TRBV7-8 and TRBJ2-5; possibly TRBD2 for D (5 bases). CDR1 and CDR2 from the germline V gene are SGHVS and FQNEAQ. The V end was cut by 6 bases, the J end by 7 bases, with 12 bases between. The CDR3 has 12 residues. This CDR3 reads CASSNQRRTQYF. The CDR3 nucleotides are TGTGCCAGCAGTAACCAGCGGAGGACCCAGTACTTC.

The chain employs TRBV7-2 and TRBJ2-3; 9 bases match TRBD2. The CDR3 is 15 amino acids. In germline, CDR1 is SGHTA, CDR2 FQGNSA. Trimming at V came to 6 bases and at J to 7 bases, leaving 11 bases not matched to a gene. CDR3 sequence (DNA): TGTGCCAGCAGTCCGTGGGCGGGGGGGCCATATACGCAGTATTTT. Translation: CASSPWAGGPYTQYF.

The chain links TRBV18 to TRBJ2-7, with 8 bases that match TRBD2. The V gene's germline CDR1 is KGHSH and CDR2 LQKENI. The V gene end was trimmed by 2 bases and the J gene end by 7 bases; junction bases not matched to a gene: 7. The CDR3 has 14 amino acids. CDR3 amino acids: CASSPTGTSLEQYF. In DNA form, the CDR3 reads TGTGCCAGCTCACCAACCGGGACTAGTTTAGAGCAGTACTTC.

V usage is TRBV6-5 and J usage is TRBJ2-7, with 8 positions matching TRBD1. The junction had 12 bases not matched to a gene; V was cut back by 2 bases and J by 6 bases. There are 16 residues in the CDR3. Germline V gene data show CDR1 as MNHEY and CDR2 as SVGAGI. This CDR3 is CASSYVGQGGLSEQYF. The CDR3 DNA reads as TGTGCCAGCAGTTACGTAGGACAGGGTGGTTTGAGCGAGCAGTACTTC.

The V gene is TRBV6-4, the J gene TRBJ1-1; D unresolved. The germline V and J ends were trimmed by 6 bases and 1 base, with 12 bases remaining between them. This CDR3 region has 14 residues. The germline V gene encodes CDR1 MRHNA and CDR2 SNTAGT. The CDR3, as DNA: TGTGCCAGCAGGGCACGACACTCGAACACTGAAGCTTTCTTT. It encodes CASRARHSNTEAFF.

The chain couples TRBV5-8 to TRBJ2-3; D uncertain. CDR1 and CDR2 (germline): SGHTS, YDEGEE. The germline V and J ends were trimmed by 1 base and 1 base, with 10 bases remaining between them. The length of the CDR3 is 15 residues. Here the CDR3 DNA reads TGTGCCAGCAGCTTGTGGGTTGCAGGCACAGATACGCAGTATTTT. It translates to CASSLWVAGTDTQYF.

The chain couples TRBV12-3 or TRBV12-4 to TRBJ1-1, with D perhaps matching TRBD1 (5 bases). Trimming left V 2 bases short and J 0 bases short, with 10 bases between. The CDR3 contains 15 residues. In DNA, the CDR3 is TGTGCCAGCAGTTTATCGCGGACACTGAACACTGAAGCTTTCTTT. Protein: CASSLSRTLNTEAFF.

The chain links TRBV19 to TRBJ2-1; D might be TRBD2 (6 bases). Trimming took 3 bases from V and 7 from J, leaving 7 bases between them. The CDR3 covers 12 residues. The V gene's germline CDR1 is LNHDA and CDR2 SQIVND (reference sequence). The CDR3 sequence is CASSIGGNEQFF. Here the CDR3 DNA reads TGTGCCAGTAGTATCGGGGGTAATGAGCAGTTCTTC. Combining the CDR3 with reference TRBV19 and TRBJ2-1 gives the whole variable domain DGGITQSPKYLFRKEGQNVTLSCEQNLNHDAMYWYRQDPGQGLRLIYYSQIVNDFQKGDIAEGYSVSREKKESFPLTVTSAQKNPTAFYLCASSIGGNEQFFGPGTRLTVL.

A note on this clonotype: An end of the junction does not agree with germline; a read error may underlie this. V is TRBV7-2 and J is TRBJ1-1; D gene ambiguous. Germline V CDR1 and CDR2: SGHTA, FQGNSA. This CDR3 comprises 13 residues. The CDR3 nucleotides are TGTGCCAGCATCTTAGCCCCGAGCGCTGAAGCTTTCTTT. The encoded protein is CASILAPSAEAFF.

The chain carries TRBV29-1 and TRBJ1-1; 8 positions match TRBD1. The CDR3 is 14 residues long. Germline CDR1 SQVTM, CDR2 ANQGSEA. Trimming cost V 4 bases and J 3 bases; bases outside gene matches: 7. The CDR3, as DNA: TGCAGCGTTGCAGGGGGCGGAGGGGACACTGAAGCTTTCTTT. Protein product: CSVAGGGGDTEAFF.

The rearrangement joins TRBV20-1 to TRBJ2-7; D ambiguous. Germline values: CDR1 DFQATT, CDR2 SNEGSKA (reference sequence). Trimming left V 5 bases short and J 1 base short, with 12 bases between. CDR3 length: 13 residues. The CDR3 DNA is TGCAGTGCTGCCGGGTCCCGATCCTACGAGCAGTACTTC. Translating gives CSAAGSRSYEQYF.

This clonotype was counted a single time. The chain combines TRBV3-1 with TRBJ2-2; D is ambiguous. This CDR3 comprises 14 residues. Looked up from germline, CDR1 is LGHDT and CDR2 is YNNKEL (reference sequence). Trimming took off 0 bases at V and 7 bases at J, with 9 bases between the two ends. The CDR3 here is CASSQDLLGGELFF. For the CDR3, the DNA is TGTGCCAGCAGCCAAGATCTCCTCGGCGGGGAGCTGTTTTTT.

CDR3 DNA: TGTGCCAGCAGCCGGCGCGGGAGGGCCGCCGAGCAGTTCTTC. This translates into CASSRRGRAAEQFF. The V call is TRBV4-2, the J call TRBJ2-1; TRBD2 matches at 9 bases. The CDR3 consists of 14 residues. The V gene's germline CDR1 is LGHNA and CDR2 YNFKEQ. The V segment lost 4 bases and the J segment 10 bases; nucleotides outside the gene matches: 8.